Each of the 10 T cell receptor beta chains below was sequenced from the same sample in a study of blood T cell repertoires in COVID-19. TCRdb's copy holds only in-frame clones and misses some; the assay was immunoSEQ multiplex PCR. The profile shows roughly 250,000 clones, about 90% of them singletons. What was sequenced was peripheral blood. The receptors were gathered from a man in his 60s who had recovered from COVID-19.

This clone was counted once. This rearrangement joins TRBV7-2 to TRBJ2-7; maybe TRBD2 (5 bases). CDR1 SGHTA and CDR2 FQGNSA come from the germline V gene. V lost 1 base and J 2 bases, leaving 15 bases between the germline ends. This CDR3 is built from 16 residues. The CDR3 region is CASSLVAGQNTYEQYF. The CDR3 DNA is TGTGCCAGCAGCTTAGTTGCGGGTCAGAATACCTACGAGCAGTACTTC.

This rearrangement joins TRBV7-9 to TRBJ2-3, with D perhaps matching TRBD1 (6 bases). The CDR3 consists of 16 residues. Germline lookup yields CDR1 SEHNR and CDR2 FQNEAQ (reference sequence). Trimming shortened V by 2 bases and J by 2 bases, and 14 bases separated the two germline ends. The CDR3 sequence: CASSLSRGHDTDTQYF. In DNA form, the CDR3 reads TGTGCCAGCAGCTTAAGCCGGGGACACGACACAGATACGCAGTATTTT.

The chain joins TRBV19 to TRBJ2-5, with D perhaps matching TRBD1 (5 bases). Deletions cut 1 base from V and 5 bases from J, with 14 bases between. The CDR3 loop spans 15 amino acids. Germline loops: CDR1 LNHDA, CDR2 SQIVND (reference sequence). CDR3 bases: TGTGCCAGTAGTATAGTTAGGGGCCGATACGAGACCCAGTACTTC. Translated: CASSIVRGRYETQYF. Based on the CDR3 plus reference TRBV19 and TRBJ2-5, the full variable domain is DGGITQSPKYLFRKEGQNVTLSCEQNLNHDAMYWYRQDPGQGLRLIYYSQIVNDFQKGDIAEGYSVSREKKESFPLTVTSAQKNPTAFYLCASSIVRGRYETQYFGPGTRLLVL.

The chain has TRBV7-9 and TRBJ2-2; possible D gene TRBD1, 6 bases. Looked up from germline, CDR1 is SEHNR and CDR2 is FQNEAQ (reference sequence). V was trimmed by 5 bases and J by 1 base, leaving 14 bases between them. The CDR3 runs to 16 residues. CDR3 DNA sequence: TGTGCCAGCAGCATGCCAGGGGTCCGGAACACCGGGGAGCTGTTTTTT. Its translation is CASSMPGVRNTGELFF.

The chain employs TRBV4-1 and TRBJ2-7, with D possibly being TRBD2 (5 bases). Germline CDR1 MGHRA, CDR2 YSYEKL. V lost 0 bases and J 2 bases, leaving 20 bases between the germline ends. The CDR3 totals 18 residues. The CDR3 nucleotides are TGCGCCAGCAGCCAAGATAGAAACCTAGCCTCATCAACCTACGAGCAGTACGTC. This codes for CASSQDRNLASSTYEQYV.

V is TRBV6-4 and J is TRBJ1-3; D gene unclear. The CDR3 covers 17 residues. The germline V gene encodes CDR1 MRHNA and CDR2 SNTAGT. Between the trimmed V and J ends, which lost 7 bases and 0 bases, there was a span of 19 bases. CDR3 DNA: TGTGCCAGCATTGTCATTGGGCGAAAGATCTCTGGAAACACCATATATTTT. Translated, it gives CASIVIGRKISGNTIYF.

The V gene is TRBV6-5, the J gene TRBJ1-2; 10 bases line up with TRBD1. Germline V gene sequence: CDR1 MNHEY, CDR2 SVGAGI. Trimming cost V 6 bases and J 1 base; bases outside gene matches: 5. The CDR3 is 15 amino acids. The CDR3 is CASRRDRGLNYGYTF. The CDR3 DNA sequence: TGTGCCAGCAGACGGGACAGGGGTCTTAACTATGGCTACACCTTC.

V usage is TRBV12-5 and J usage is TRBJ2-7; 11 nucleotides line up with TRBD1. Trimming took 0 bases from V and 7 from J; bases not matched to a gene: 8. The CDR3 runs 16 residues. Germline V lookup: CDR1 LGHNT, CDR2 FRNRAP. The CDR3 DNA reads TGTGCTAGTGGTTTGGTACCGGGACAGGGGGGCGGGGAGCAGTACGTC. It codes for CASGLVPGQGGGEQYV.

The table lists this clone with a count of one. The chain has TRBV7-8 and TRBJ2-6; D perhaps matches TRBD1 (6 bases). This CDR3 has 16 residues. Germline-derived CDR1 and CDR2 are SGHVS and FQNEAQ. Deletions cut 5 bases from V and 0 bases from J, with 11 bases between. In DNA form, the CDR3 reads TGTGCCAGCAGCGGGGACACGACCTCTGGGGCCAACGTCCTGACTTTC. As protein: CASSGDTTSGANVLTF.

The chain joins TRBV18 to TRBJ2-1, with 10 bases fitting TRBD2. The CDR3 length is 18 residues. CDR1 KGHSH and CDR2 LQKENI come from the germline V gene. With V trimmed by 1 base and J by 4 bases, 10 bases remained unmatched. This CDR3 is CASSPRFLAGATYNEQFF. CDR3 sequence (DNA): TGTGCCAGCTCACCACGTTTTCTAGCGGGGGCGACTTACAATGAGCAGTTCTTC.